The rows below give T cell receptor beta chains drawn from one sample of a study of shared T cell receptors in the human thymus. Sequencing used immunoSEQ multiplex PCR; TCRdb keeps in-frame clones, though not all of them. The table records almost 550,000 clones, about 80% of them present only once. A further study also used this sample, focusing on human thymus T cells.

The specimen was thymocytes. These receptors originate from a boy under two years old with a congenital heart defect. Each CDR3 is given with its conserved first and last residue. The order of the fields is CDR3 protein, CDR3 DNA, V gene, CDR3 length, clone size, J gene, D gene. The D gene is left open where the match is weak. Size values are once, few and many counts, or a class for expanded clones, and some rows have none.

CASSHTGTGQSYTF	TGTGCCAGCTCCCACACCGGGACAGGGCAAAGCTACACCTTC	TRBV18	14	once	TRBJ1-2	TRBD1
CASSVEWTGSIDTQYF	TGTGCCAGCAGCGTAGAGTGGACAGGGAGTATAGATACGCAGTATTTT	TRBV9	16	-	TRBJ2-3	TRBD1
CASRPDRADGYTF	TGCGCCAGCAGACCTGACAGGGCCGATGGCTACACCTTC	TRBV5-1	13	-	TRBJ1-2	TRBD1
CASSRGLAGTGELFF	TGTGCCAGCAGCCGAGGACTAGCAGGGACCGGGGAGCTGTTTTTT	TRBV6-5	15	-	TRBJ2-2	TRBD2
CASSLVVTTGAGGYTF	TGTGCCAGCAGCCTTGTCGTGACCACAGGGGCTGGGGGCTACACCTTC	TRBV14	16	-	TRBJ1-2	TRBD1
CASTLTGGDSPLHF	TGTGCCAGCACCTTGACAGGGGGCGATTCACCCCTCCACTTT	TRBV27	14	once	TRBJ1-6	TRBD1
CASSREVPANYGYTF	TGTGCCAGCAGCCGTGAGGTCCCAGCTAACTATGGCTACACCTTC	TRBV5-8	15	-	TRBJ1-2	-
CASGLVPGQGPEGYSNQPQHF	TGTGCTAGTGGTTTGGTCCCGGGACAGGGTCCGGAGGGGTATAGCAATCAGCCCCAGCATTTT	TRBV12-5	21	-	TRBJ1-5	TRBD1
CATRKAGPLYNEQFF	TGTGCCACTCGTAAGGCGGGACCCCTTTACAATGAGCAGTTCTTC	TRBV19	15	-	TRBJ2-1	-
CASKLTGTSAYYDLQETQYF	TGTGCCAGCAAGCTGACCGGGACTAGCGCCTACTACGATCTCCAAGAGACCCAGTACTTC	TRBV6-4	20	-	TRBJ2-5	TRBD2
CAISGGGCGNEQYF	TGTGCCATCAGTGGAGGGGGCTGTGGGAACGAGCAGTACTTC	TRBV10-3	14	-	TRBJ2-7	TRBD1
CASGLVGKSPAGGWETQYF	TGTGCTAGTGGTTTGGTAGGGAAGTCGCCAGCGGGAGGGTGGGAGACCCAGTACTTC	TRBV12-5	19	-	TRBJ2-5	TRBD2
CASSSRDSLADEQFF	TGTGCCAGCAGCTCCCGGGACTCTCTGGCGGATGAGCAGTTCTTC	TRBV11-2	15	-	TRBJ2-1	-
CASTGTGSEKLFF	TGTGCCTCGACCGGGACAGGGTCCGAAAAACTGTTTTTT	TRBV25-1	13	-	TRBJ1-4	TRBD1
CASSEGRWAGEEETDTQYF	TGCGCCAGCAGTGAAGGTCGTTGGGCGGGAGAGGAGGAAACAGATACGCAGTATTTT	TRBV10-1	19	few	TRBJ2-3	TRBD2
CASSYGLAGGWALYEQYF	TGTGCCAGCAGTTATGGACTAGCGGGAGGGTGGGCCCTTTACGAGCAGTACTTC	TRBV7-3	18	-	TRBJ2-7	TRBD2
CASSLATIGGQGAGSNQPQHF	TGTGCCAGCAGCTTAGCGACTATTGGAGGGCAGGGGGCGGGAAGCAATCAGCCCCAGCATTTT	TRBV7-2	21	-	TRBJ1-5	TRBD1
CASSTRYNEQFF	TGTGCCAGTAGTACCCGTTACAATGAGCAGTTCTTC	TRBV19	12	-	TRBJ2-1	-
CASSLVIVEGAGLAGYTF	TGTGCCAGCAGTTTGGTCATCGTGGAGGGGGCGGGCTTGGCAGGCTACACCTTC	TRBV27	18	-	TRBJ1-2	TRBD1
CASSLAWQGAYEQYF	TGTGCCAGCAGCTTAGCGTGGCAGGGGGCTTACGAGCAGTACTTC	TRBV7-6	15	-	TRBJ2-7	TRBD1
CASTPWGREQYF	TGCGCCAGCACCCCATGGGGCAGGGAGCAGTACTTC	TRBV23-1	12	once	TRBJ2-7	-
CASSFSGNTGELFF	TGTGCCAGCAGTTTTAGCGGAAACACCGGGGAGCTGTTTTTT	TRBV28	14	-	TRBJ2-2	-
CAFLSRQGTNYGYTF	TGTGCCTTCTTGAGTCGACAGGGAACTAACTATGGCTACACCTTC	TRBV30	15	-	TRBJ1-2	TRBD1
CASSQPLAYNEQFF	TGTGCCAGCAGCCAACCCCTAGCGTACAATGAGCAGTTCTTC	TRBV4-2	14	-	TRBJ2-1	-
CASSHAPGADVGYGYTF	TGTGCCAGCAGCCACGCTCCAGGGGCCGACGTGGGCTATGGCTACACCTTC	TRBV14	17	-	TRBJ1-2	-
CASSPPQGIEKLFF	TGTGCCAGCAGCCCCCCCCAGGGGATTGAAAAACTGTTTTTT	TRBV7-8	14	-	TRBJ1-4	-
CASSSLREGAPEQYF	TGTGCCAGCAGCTCCCTTAGAGAGGGGGCACCCGAGCAGTACTTC	TRBV5-6	15	-	TRBJ2-7	TRBD1
CASSQEWATNTEAFF	TGCGCCAGCAGCCAAGAATGGGCCACGAACACTGAAGCTTTCTTT	TRBV4-1	15	-	TRBJ1-1	-
CASSEEQGGGTNEKLFF	TGTGCCAGCAGTGAAGAGCAGGGAGGGGGAACTAATGAAAAACTGTTTTTT	TRBV2	17	-	TRBJ1-4	-
CASSSTGGLREQYF	TGTGCCAGCAGCTCGACAGGGGGCCTGCGCGAGCAGTACTTC	TRBV11-3	14	once	TRBJ2-7	TRBD1
CASSYGTSIYEQYF	TGTGCCAGCAGTTACGGGACTAGCATTTACGAGCAGTACTTC	TRBV6-6	14	-	TRBJ2-7	TRBD2
CASLGGQYF	TGCGCCAGCCTCGGAGGGCAGTACTTC	TRBV10-1	9	-	TRBJ2-7	-
CALQLFRLAGNEQFF	TGTGCCTTACAGCTTTTTCGGCTAGCGGGAAATGAGCAGTTCTTC	TRBV30	15	-	TRBJ2-1	TRBD2
CASSQGTSLSTQETQYF	TGCGCCAGCAGCCAAGGGACTAGCCTAAGTACGCAAGAGACCCAGTACTTC	TRBV4-3	17	-	TRBJ2-5	TRBD2
CASSQGSRAYEQYF	TGTGCCAGCAGCCAAGGTAGCCGGGCCTACGAGCAGTACTTC	TRBV14	14	-	TRBJ2-7	-
CASSPGTSGSGEQFF	TGTGCCAGCAGCCCTGGGACTAGCGGCAGTGGGGAGCAGTTCTTC	TRBV5-6	15	-	TRBJ2-1	TRBD2
CASSPRAGSTDTQYF	TGTGCCAGCAGTCCGAGGGCAGGTAGCACAGATACGCAGTATTTT	TRBV28	15	-	TRBJ2-3	-
CASSSGTRREQYF	TGCGCCAGCAGCTCCGGGACACGACGCGAGCAGTACTTC	TRBV5-1	13	-	TRBJ2-7	-
CASSLVRGPTSGKNIQYF	TGTGCCAGCAGCTTGGTTAGGGGTCCCACCTCGGGCAAAAACATTCAGTACTTC	TRBV5-6	18	-	TRBJ2-4	-
CASSQDPSGYNEQFF	TGCGCCAGCAGCCAAGACCCTAGCGGATACAATGAGCAGTTCTTC	TRBV4-1	15	-	TRBJ2-1	TRBD2
CASSSGTSSPSYNEQFF	TGTGCCAGCAGCTCCGGGACTAGCTCACCCTCCTACAATGAGCAGTTCTTC	TRBV11-2	17	-	TRBJ2-1	TRBD2
CAISPGTSGILSTDTQYF	TGTGCCATCAGTCCCGGGACTAGCGGGATTCTGAGCACAGATACGCAGTATTTT	TRBV10-3	18	-	TRBJ2-3	TRBD2
CASSQDPGLGVSGANVLTF	TGTGCCAGCAGCCAAGATCCGGGACTAGGGGTCTCTGGGGCCAACGTCCTGACTTTC	TRBV4-2	19	-	TRBJ2-6	TRBD2
CASSPTGNTEAFF	TGTGCCAGCTCCCCAACAGGCAACACTGAAGCTTTCTTT	TRBV25-1	13	few	TRBJ1-1	-
CSVGAQDTQYF	TGCAGCGTTGGGGCACAAGATACGCAGTATTTT	TRBV29-1	11	-	TRBJ2-3	-